These 14 T cell receptor beta chains were sequenced from one sample in a study of T cell responses to AZD1222 COVID-19 vaccine. Assay used: immunoSEQ multiplex PCR; TCRdb lists only in-frame clones, some missing. The sample holds about 120,000 clones; 80% to 90% are singletons and the top ten take 2.4%. Here the sequenced sample was peripheral blood, taken on day 0 of AZD1222 vaccination. These receptors came from an adult in good health.

The chain is built from TRBV24-1 and TRBJ2-1; D possibly corresponds to TRBD1 (5 bases). Germline-derived CDR1 and CDR2 are KGHDR and SFDVKD. This CDR3 spans 13 amino acids. Deletions cut 9 bases from V and 4 bases from J, with 12 bases between. As DNA, the CDR3 is TGTGCCACCGGACATACGCCTTACAATGAGCAGTTCTTC. Protein product: CATGHTPYNEQFF.

The chain combines TRBV5-4 with TRBJ2-7, with 9 bases identical to TRBD2. Losses at the gene ends were 4 bases for V and 5 bases for J; bases not matched to a gene: 13. The germline V gene encodes CDR1 SGHNT and CDR2 YYREEE (reference sequence). CDR3 length equals 16 residues. The CDR3 protein is CASSPPGSGSLHEQYF. The CDR3 region has the DNA TGTGCCAGCAGCCCGCCGGGTAGCGGGAGTCTCCACGAGCAGTACTTC.

J is TRBJ1-4 and V is TRBV7-9; weak D call: TRBD1 (5 bases). V was clipped by 5 bases and J by 0 bases, with 13 bases between them. The CDR3 length is 16 residues. Germline CDR1 and CDR2: SEHNR and FQNEAQ (reference sequence). The DNA of the CDR3 is TGTGCCAGCAGCCTCGGGACTCTTACAACTAATGAAAAACTGTTTTTT. Its translation is CASSLGTLTTNEKLFF.

The rearrangement uses TRBV6-4 and TRBJ2-1; unclear D gene. Germline V CDR1 and CDR2: MRHNA, SNTAGT. The CDR3 has 12 amino acids. V was trimmed by 5 bases and J by 13 bases, leaving 15 bases between them. The chain's CDR3 is CASSPGDATQFF. For the CDR3, the DNA is TGTGCCAGCAGTCCAGGTGACGCGACACAGTTCTTC.

The V gene is TRBV12-3 or TRBV12-4, the J gene TRBJ1-2, with D uncertain. V was pared by 3 bases and J by 2 bases, with 4 bases between. The CDR3 runs 12 residues. The CDR3 bases are TGTGCCAGCAGTTTGGCAAACTATGGCTACACCTTC. Amino acid sequence: CASSLANYGYTF.

This clone occurred once. The chain combines TRBV27 with TRBJ2-5, with D tentatively TRBD1 (6 bases). V was shortened by 0 bases and J by 4 bases, with 12 bases between the two germline ends. This CDR3 has 15 residues. Germline loops: CDR1 MNHEY, CDR2 SMNVEV (reference sequence). This CDR3 is CASSLSGAGPETQYF. CDR3 nucleotides: TGTGCCAGCAGTTTATCGGGGGCGGGTCCAGAGACCCAGTACTTC.

The genes are TRBV12-3 or TRBV12-4 and TRBJ2-5; D may match TRBD1 or TRBD2 (6 bases each). There are 13 residues in the CDR3. V lost 10 bases and J lost 1, with 13 bases in between. The CDR3 reads CATAQGLQETQYF. DNA of the CDR3: TGTGCCACAGCACAGGGACTCCAAGAGACCCAGTACTTC.

The rearrangement joins TRBV28 to TRBJ2-6, with D possibly matching TRBD2 (5 bases). The CDR3 consists of 17 residues. The V end lost 3 bases, the J end lost 2 bases, and 14 bases lay between the germline ends. Germline V gene lookup returns CDR1 MDHEN and CDR2 SYDVKM. CDR3 bases: TGTGCCAGCAGTTTCTTTACACCGGGGACTGGGGCCAACGTCCTGACTTTC. Translated: CASSFFTPGTGANVLTF.

The gene calls are TRBV5-8 and TRBJ1-2; a weak D match, TRBD1 (5 bases). V dropped 1 base and J dropped 2 bases, with 6 bases sitting between them. The CDR3 sequence is 13 residues long. From germline, CDR1 is SGHTS and CDR2 YDEGEE. The CDR3 DNA sequence: TGTGCCAGCAGCTTGCGGGGGAACTATGGCTACACCTTC. It translates to CASSLRGNYGYTF. Full variable domain (remainder filled in from reference TRBV5-8 and TRBJ1-2): EAGVTQSPTHLIKTRGQQATLRCSPISGHTSVYWYQQALGLGLQFLLWYDEGEERNRGNFPPRFSGRQFPNYSSELNVNALELEDSALYLCASSLRGNYGYTFGSGTRLTVV.

This chain connects TRBV4-1 to TRBJ1-5; 7 bases map to TRBD1. Trimming at V came to 0 bases and at J to 7 bases, leaving 0 bases not matched to a gene. Germline V lookup: CDR1 MGHRA, CDR2 YSYEKL. The CDR3 is 13 amino acids. The CDR3 bases are TGCGCCAGCAGCCAAGAACAGGGGCAGCCCCAGCATTTT. This gives the protein CASSQEQGQPQHF.

The V gene is TRBV7-2, the J gene TRBJ2-7; D uncertain. CDR3 length equals 12 residues. Germline V gives CDR1 SGHTA, CDR2 FQGNSA. V lost 5 bases and J 2 bases, leaving 7 bases between the germline ends. CDR3 coding DNA: TGTGCCAGCAGCACGGTTACCTACGAGCAGTACTTC. Its protein product is CASSTVTYEQYF.

The chain carries TRBV25-1 and TRBJ2-7, with 12 bases identical to TRBD1. The CDR3 contains 15 residues. The V gene end was trimmed by 5 bases and the J gene end by 7 bases; junction bases not matched to a gene: 9. Germline CDR1 MGHDK, CDR2 SYGVNS. CDR3 nucleotide sequence: TGTGCCAGCAGTACCACGGGACAGGGGGCTCGGGAGCAGTACTTC. Protein: CASSTTGQGAREQYF.

The chain recombines TRBV3-1 (or the pseudogene TRBV3-2) with TRBJ1-1; D remains ambiguous. This CDR3 region has 11 residues. Trimming took off 8 bases at V and 1 base at J, with 5 bases between the two ends. Germline values: CDR1 LGHDT, CDR2 YNNKEL (reference sequence). Here the CDR3 reads CASQTNTEAFF. The DNA of the CDR3 is TGTGCCAGCCAGACGAACACTGAAGCTTTCTTT.

V usage is TRBV5-6 and J usage is TRBJ1-6; TRBD1 matches 8 bases. Germline lookup yields CDR1 SGHDT and CDR2 YYEEEE. Trimming took 0 bases from V and 5 from J; bases not matched to a gene: 4. This CDR3 contains 16 residues. CDR3 coding DNA: TGTGCCAGCAGCTTGGGTGGACAGGGCAATAATTCACCCCTCCACTTT. This sequence encodes CASSLGGQGNNSPLHF.